These 7 T cell receptor beta chains originate from one sample sequenced in a study of cytotoxic CD8 clonotypes in ibrutinib-treated CLL (dated by TCRdb to the early 2020s). The library relied on the immunoSEQ multiplex PCR assay. TCRdb mirrors the immuneACCESS table, restricted to in-frame sequences. Some clones are absent from its copies; in checked studies, under half trace to an unresolved V gene, and the reason for the others is unknown. In this sample the table shows about 140,000 clones, 65% to 85% of which occur a single time. Approximately 7.6% of the sample lies in the top ten. Sequenced material: PBMCs, taken after 36 months of ibrutinib treatment. Source of these receptors: a human donor with chronic lymphocytic leukemia.

The gene calls are TRBV27 and TRBJ2-2, with D unclear. Deletions cut 6 bases from V and 6 bases from J, with 8 bases between. This CDR3 is 12 amino acids long. Germline values: CDR1 MNHEY, CDR2 SMNVEV (reference sequence). Here the CDR3 reads CASSRLAGELFF. In DNA, the CDR3 is TGTGCCAGCAGCCGGTTGGCCGGGGAGCTGTTTTTT.

V gene TRBV19 combines with J gene TRBJ1-1, with 9 bases identical to TRBD1. J gave up 6 bases and V 8 bases, and 10 bases lay outside the gene matches. The CDR3 consists of 14 residues. Germline lookup yields CDR1 LNHDA and CDR2 SQIVND (reference sequence). The CDR3 here is CASSPGQGLPEAFF. CDR3 DNA sequence: TGTGCCAGTTCTCCGGGACAGGGATTGCCTGAAGCTTTCTTT.

The chain uses TRBV6-4 and TRBJ2-2, with a weak D call TRBD1 (5 bases). The CDR3 consists of 14 residues. V dropped 7 bases and J dropped 2 bases, with 11 bases sitting between them. Germline assignment: CDR1 MRHNA and CDR2 SNTAGT. The CDR3 reads CASTPTANTGELFF. In DNA form, the CDR3 reads TGTGCCAGCACCCCGACAGCAAACACCGGGGAGCTGTTTTTT.

The chain links TRBV18 to TRBJ1-2; 7 bases match TRBD1. CDR3 size: 13 residues. Trimming removed 4 bases from V and 8 bases from J; junction bases left unmatched: 7. CDR1 and CDR2 from the germline V gene are KGHSH and LQKENI. CDR3 in amino acids: CASSLHRGRGYTF. CDR3 sequence (DNA): TGTGCCAGCTCACTCCACAGGGGTAGGGGCTACACCTTC.

This clone was picked up a small number of times. This sequence joins TRBV5-1 and TRBJ1-2; D ambiguous. Germline V gene lookup returns CDR1 SGHRS and CDR2 YFSETQ. The CDR3 has 13 amino acids. V gave up 1 base and J gave up 4 bases, with 8 bases separating them. DNA for the CDR3: TGCGCCAGCAGCTTGTCTCAGCTCTATGGCTACACCTTC. Amino acid sequence: CASSLSQLYGYTF.

The table lists this clone with a few counts. The genes are TRBV2 and TRBJ2-6; perhaps TRBD1 as D (5 bases). Trimming cost V 7 bases and J 4 bases, with 11 bases left between them. Germline values: CDR1 SNHLY, CDR2 FYNNEI. The CDR3 spans 14 residues. CDR3 in amino acids: CASKDSSGANVLTF. The CDR3 DNA reads TGTGCCAGCAAAGACAGCTCCGGGGCCAACGTCCTGACTTTC.

The gene calls are TRBV6-4 and TRBJ1-1, with D uncertain. The germline V gene encodes CDR1 MRHNA and CDR2 SNTAGT. Trimming cost V 2 bases and J 0 bases, with 4 bases left between them. The CDR3 sequence is 13 residues long. Written as DNA, the CDR3 is TGTGCCAGCAGTGACCGAGTGAACACTGAAGCTTTCTTT. It codes for CASSDRVNTEAFF.